This T cell receptor beta chain was captured by sequencing in a study of T cells in Graves' hyperthyroidism and ophthalmopathy. Amplification of TCR beta CDR3 regions used RNA as the template. TCR CDR3 underwent first-round RT-PCR with the HTBI primer set. TCRdb fed the multiplex PCR reads into MiXCR, producing one record per CDR3 protein. The sample has more than 550,000 distinct CDR3 sequences, 45% seen once. The V end was cut by 10 bases, the J end by 2 bases, with 18 bases between. The CDR3 loop spans 14 amino acids. Germline CDR1 and CDR2: SGHDT and YYEEEE. Used for diagnoses were clinical symptoms, serum thyroxine and TRAb, thyroid ultrasound and orbital computed tomography.

The V gene is TRBV5-6, the J gene TRBJ2-5; either TRBD1 or TRBD2 may supply D (5 bases each). The sample taken for sequencing was peripheral blood or thyroid tissue (not recorded which). This receptor was obtained from an adult man with Graves' disease, either hyperthyroidism or ophthalmopathy (not recorded which). Here the CDR3 reads CAWGPGTPQETQYF. CDR3 coding DNA: TGTGCCTGGGGTCCGGGGACCCCACAAGAGACCCAGTACTTC.